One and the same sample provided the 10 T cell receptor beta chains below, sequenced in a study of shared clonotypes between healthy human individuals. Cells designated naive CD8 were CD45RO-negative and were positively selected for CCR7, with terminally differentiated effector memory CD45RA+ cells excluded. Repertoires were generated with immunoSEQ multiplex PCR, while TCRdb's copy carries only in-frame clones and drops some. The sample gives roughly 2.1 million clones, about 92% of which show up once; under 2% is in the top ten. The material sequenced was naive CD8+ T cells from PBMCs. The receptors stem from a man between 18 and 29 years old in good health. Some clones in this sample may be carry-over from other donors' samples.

The CDR3: CAISEIITSGHEQYF. The CDR3 DNA sequence: TGTGCCATCAGTGAGATCATTACTAGCGGCCACGAGCAGTACTTC. This rearrangement joins TRBV10-3 to TRBJ2-7, with 8 positions matching TRBD2. The CDR3 runs 15 residues. Trimming removed 2 bases from V and 5 bases from J; junction bases left unmatched: 8. Germline V gene sequence: CDR1 ENHRY, CDR2 SYGVKD.

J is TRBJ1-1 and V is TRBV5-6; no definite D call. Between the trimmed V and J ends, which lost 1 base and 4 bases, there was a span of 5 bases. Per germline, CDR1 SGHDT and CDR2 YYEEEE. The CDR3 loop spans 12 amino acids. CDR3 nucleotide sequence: TGTGCCAGCAGCTTGTTCGGCACTGAAGCTTTCTTT. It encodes CASSLFGTEAFF. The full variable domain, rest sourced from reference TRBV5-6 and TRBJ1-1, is DAGVTQSPTHLIKTRGQQVTLRCSPKSGHDTVSWYQQALGQGPQFIFQYYEEEERQRGNFPDRFSGHQFPNYSSELNVNALLLGDSALYLCASSLFGTEAFFGQGTRLTVV.

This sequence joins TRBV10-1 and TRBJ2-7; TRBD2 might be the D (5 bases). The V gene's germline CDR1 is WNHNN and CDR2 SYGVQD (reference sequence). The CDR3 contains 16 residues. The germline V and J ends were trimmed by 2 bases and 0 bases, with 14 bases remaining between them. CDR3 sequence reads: CASSESPSINSYEQYF. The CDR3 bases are TGCGCCAGCAGTGAGAGCCCTAGCATCAACTCCTACGAGCAGTACTTC.

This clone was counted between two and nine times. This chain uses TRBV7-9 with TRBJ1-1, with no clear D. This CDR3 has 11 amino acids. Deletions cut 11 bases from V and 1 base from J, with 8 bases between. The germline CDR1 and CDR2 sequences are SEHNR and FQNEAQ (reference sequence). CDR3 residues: CALEENTEAFF. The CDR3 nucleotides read TGTGCCCTCGAGGAGAACACTGAAGCTTTCTTT. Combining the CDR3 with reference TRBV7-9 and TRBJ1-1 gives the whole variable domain DTGVSQNPRHKITKRGQNVTFRCDPISEHNRLYWYRQTLGQGPEFLTYFQNEAQLEKSRLLSDRFSAERPKGSFSTLEIQRTEQGDSAMYLCALEENTEAFFGQGTRLTVV.

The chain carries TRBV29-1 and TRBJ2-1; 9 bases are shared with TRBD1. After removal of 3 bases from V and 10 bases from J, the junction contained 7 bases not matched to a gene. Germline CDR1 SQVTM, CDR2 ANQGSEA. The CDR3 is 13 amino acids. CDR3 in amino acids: CSVETGGTGEQFF. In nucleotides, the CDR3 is TGCAGCGTTGAGACGGGCGGGACAGGGGAGCAGTTCTTC.

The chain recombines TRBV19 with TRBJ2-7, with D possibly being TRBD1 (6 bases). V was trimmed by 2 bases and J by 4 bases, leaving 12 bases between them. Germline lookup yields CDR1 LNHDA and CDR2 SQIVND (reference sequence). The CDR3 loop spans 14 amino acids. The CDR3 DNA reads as TGTGCCAGTAGTATAACGGGACAATTTTACGAGCAGTACTTC. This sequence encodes CASSITGQFYEQYF.

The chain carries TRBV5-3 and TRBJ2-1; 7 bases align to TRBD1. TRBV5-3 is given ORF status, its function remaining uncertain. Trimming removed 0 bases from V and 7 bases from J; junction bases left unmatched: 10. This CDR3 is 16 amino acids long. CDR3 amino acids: CARSLATQGRRNEQFF. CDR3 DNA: TGTGCCAGAAGCTTGGCAACACAGGGGAGAAGGAATGAGCAGTTCTTC.

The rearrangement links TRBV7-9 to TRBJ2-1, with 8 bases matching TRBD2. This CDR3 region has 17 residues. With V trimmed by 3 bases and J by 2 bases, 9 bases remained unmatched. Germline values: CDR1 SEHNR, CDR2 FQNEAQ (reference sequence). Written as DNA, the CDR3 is TGTGCCAGCAGCTTGTCACCGGGACTAGTCCCCTACAATGAGCAGTTCTTC. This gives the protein CASSLSPGLVPYNEQFF. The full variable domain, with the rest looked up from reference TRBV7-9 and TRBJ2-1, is DTGVSQNPRHKITKRGQNVTFRCDPISEHNRLYWYRQTLGQGPEFLTYFQNEAQLEKSRLLSDRFSAERPKGSFSTLEIQRTEQGDSAMYLCASSLSPGLVPYNEQFFGPGTRLTVL.

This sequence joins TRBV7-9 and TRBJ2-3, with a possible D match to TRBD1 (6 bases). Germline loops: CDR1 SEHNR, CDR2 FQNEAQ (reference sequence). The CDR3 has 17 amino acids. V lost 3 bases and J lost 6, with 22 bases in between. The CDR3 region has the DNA TGTGCCAGCAGCTTGACCCCCCCGCAGGGGCAGTCGGATACGCAGTATTTT. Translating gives CASSLTPPQGQSDTQYF.

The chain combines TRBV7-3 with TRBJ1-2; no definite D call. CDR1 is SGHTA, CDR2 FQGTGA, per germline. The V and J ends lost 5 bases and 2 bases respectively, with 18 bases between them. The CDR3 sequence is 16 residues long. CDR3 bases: TGTGCCAGCAGCGACTGGAGGGCCGGTACAAACTATGGCTACACCTTC. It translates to CASSDWRAGTNYGYTF.